Described below is a single T cell receptor (beta chain) sequence and its context. This clonotype was seen at least ten times. It has no known antigen specificity. No quality values exist for individual bases; no much larger clone is one base distant. TCR beta CDR3 regions were amplified from RNA transcripts for repertoire sequencing. The first round was an RT-PCR using HTBI primers with the Qiagen OneStep RT-PCR kit, and this first round was followed by a second-round multiplex PCR, then size selection and purification. Libraries were sequenced paired-end with 100 bp reads on an Illumina HiSeq2000. The authors' pipeline ran thus. SOAPnuke was used to process the reads, removing any read that contained adapters or uncalled bases, had a mean Phred below 15, or lacked an exact match to the constant primer or identifier. COPE v1.2.5 was used to merge the high-quality paired reads. Clonotypes were defined as unique nucleotide sequences and were aligned to IMGT TRB V, D and J references using MiTCR v1.1. The analysis was limited to V-J combinations with a frequency above 0.0001, which together covered 99% to 99.2% of repertoires. For each V-J combination, a TCR clonal expansion and chaos score was defined as F50 clonal expansion divided by the chaos observed in the TCRdist matrix. Welch's t-statistics and random forest were used to reduce features to about a dozen V-J combinations, which were fed into a naive Bayes classifier. Thyroid-blood repertoire similarity was quantified with the Morisita-Horn index. Through fastp at Q25 and MiXCR, TCRdb rebuilt clones from the public reads, retaining in-frame beta chains. When rows share a CDR3 protein, they turn into one entry using the most common DNA and genes. TCRdb, not the original authors, processed these V and J calls. A total of about 370,000 distinct CDR3 sequences appear in this sample, roughly 15% of them only once. The ten largest clones add up to around 2.4% of the sample.

The data were obtained in a study of Graves' ophthalmopathy and Graves' hyperthyroidism (dated by TCRdb to between 2017 and 2018). Some background on the complete study: Peripheral blood was collected at initial diagnosis, before any treatment. TCR beta repertoire signatures were used to distinguish Graves' ophthalmopathy from Graves' hyperthyroidism and to predict progression to ophthalmopathy. For independent validation, a separate cohort was made up of 18 hyperthyroidism patients plus 17 patients who later progressed from hyperthyroidism to ophthalmopathy. Once sampling was done, hyperthyroidism patients were given methimazole at a starting dose of 30 mg daily, while ophthalmopathy patients were given high-dose intravenous methylprednisolone. To explore V-J signatures that separate ophthalmopathy from hyperthyroidism, a discovery set of approximately 100 patients was enrolled, consisting of approximately 45 with ophthalmopathy and roughly 59 with stable hyperthyroidism. In roughly 6 hyperthyroidism patients, T-cell repertoires of thyroid tissue and blood were compared. In total, 135 blood samples were TCR-sequenced: fewer than 50 ophthalmopathy, about 75 hyperthyroidism and approximately 17 hyperthyroidism-to-ophthalmopathy patients.

General study outcomes and caveats: Sample size was not predetermined statistically, and investigators were not blinded to group allocation. In validation, the model predicted ophthalmopathy progression with 55% to 71% sensitivity and about 73% specificity; around twelve predicted patients were CT-confirmed with GO in a median of 6.5 months. The 13-signature model separated ophthalmopathy from stable hyperthyroidism with approximately 90% sensitivity and just under 84% specificity in cross-validation, and 80%/75% in the test set. Most expanded thyroid clonotypes with frequency above 0.001 were also detected in blood, suggesting blood repertoires may reflect the thyroid immune response.

Hyperthyroidism was defined as stable when no progression to ophthalmopathy occurred within 18 months of follow-up. The hyperthyroidism patients were 18 to 65 years old and newly diagnosed, with a disease duration of less than 2 months. Patients were excluded if they had other autoimmune diseases, uncontrolled infections, pregnancy or lactation. Clinical symptoms, serum thyroxine, TRAb, thyroid ultrasound and orbital computed tomography were used for diagnosis. Ficoll-Paque density gradient centrifugation was used to isolate PBMCs from about 9 ml of fresh peripheral blood. Total RNA was extracted with Trizol reagent and quality-checked on an Agilent 2100 Bioanalyzer. V lost 3 bases and J lost 4 bases; the stretch between them is 16 bases long. According to the germline V gene (reference sequence), CDR1 reads LGHDT and CDR2 reads YNNKEL. The CDR3 runs 15 residues from the cysteine to the phenylalanine. Only CDR3 DNA remains: 45 bases, in frame from the first base.

Here the chain combines TRBV3-1 and TRBJ2-7; tentative D gene TRBD2, with 6 bases matching. This sequence originates from an adult woman with stable Graves' hyperthyroidism. The specimen was peripheral blood. The DNA is TGTGCCAGCAGCCATGACGGGAGTACAATTTACGAGCAGTACTTC. Its coded protein is CASSHDGSTIYEQYF.